The 9 T cell receptor beta chains in this list originate from one sample, sequenced in a study of OX40 agonist ivuxolimab in advanced cancers. Clones were read by immunoSEQ multiplex PCR, and TCRdb kept only the in-frame ones, dropping some. This table holds 13,000 or so clones, over 80% found once. This specimen consisted of CD4+ or CD8+ T cells sorted from blood, obtained in a trial of the OX40 agonist ivuxolimab. Source of these receptors: an adult with an advanced solid tumor such as melanoma, head and neck, liver or kidney cancer.

The chain links TRBV4-3 to TRBJ2-7, with TRBD1 matching 9 bases. From germline, CDR1 is LGHNA and CDR2 YSLEER. V lost 4 bases, J lost 2 bases, and 6 bases stayed unmatched. The CDR3 loop spans 15 amino acids. CDR3 nucleotides: TGCGCCAGCAGCCTCGGACAGGGGCAAACCTACGAGCAGTACTTC. Its translation: CASSLGQGQTYEQYF.

The chain employs TRBV28 and TRBJ1-2; D not resolved. Deletions cut 1 base from V and 4 bases from J, with 10 bases between. The germline V gene encodes CDR1 MDHEN and CDR2 SYDVKM. The CDR3 sequence is 14 residues long. The CDR3 coding sequence is TGTGCCAGCAGTTTATCGGTCGGCGGCTATGGCTACACCTTC. Translation: CASSLSVGGYGYTF.

The J gene is TRBJ2-7, the V gene TRBV27; tentative D call: TRBD2 (6 bases). The length of the CDR3 is 13 residues. Germline V gives CDR1 MNHEY, CDR2 SMNVEV (reference sequence). Trimming took 3 bases from V and 7 from J, leaving 13 bases between them. The CDR3 region has the DNA TGTGCCAGCAGTTTTAGTGCGGCGGGGGAGCAGTACTTC. The encoded protein is CASSFSAAGEQYF.

The gene calls are TRBV11-2 and TRBJ1-1; D remains ambiguous. CDR3 length equals 13 residues. V was trimmed by 0 bases and J by 5 bases, leaving 7 bases between them. CDR1 is SGHAT, CDR2 FQNNGV, per germline. The CDR3 loop is CASSLEGWTEAFF. CDR3 nucleotides: TGTGCCAGCAGCTTAGAAGGATGGACTGAAGCTTTCTTT.

This chain joins TRBV9 and TRBJ1-1, with D possibly matching TRBD1 (5 bases). CDR1 is SGDLS and CDR2 is YYNGEE in the germline V gene. V was cut by 4 bases and J by 6 bases, with 19 bases left in between. The CDR3 consists of 15 residues. The CDR3 DNA sequence: TGTGCCAGCAGCCCCCGTCCGGGGCTGGGGCCTGAAGCTTTCTTT. This codes for CASSPRPGLGPEAFF.

The chain couples TRBV7-1 to TRBJ2-2; D is ambiguous. TRBV7-1 is given ORF status, its function remaining uncertain. Between the trimmed V and J ends, which lost 4 bases and 0 bases, there was a span of 12 bases. The CDR3 contains 16 residues. The CDR3 region has the DNA TGTGCCAGCAGCTTTGGGCAACCCGCGAACACCGGGGAGCTGTTTTTT. It codes for CASSFGQPANTGELFF.

This chain joins TRBV11-2 and TRBJ2-3; 10 bases fit TRBD2. V shed 2 bases and J 4 bases; nucleotides not matched to a gene: 6. CDR3 length: 16 amino acids. Germline V CDR1 and CDR2: SGHAT, FQNNGV. The CDR3 region has the DNA TGTGCCAGCAGCTTAAACAGCGGGGGGGCCCCAGATACGCAGTATTTT. This codes for CASSLNSGGAPDTQYF.

The V and J genes are TRBV10-2 and TRBJ1-4, with D possibly TRBD1 on 5 matching bases. Germline CDR1 and CDR2: WSHSY and SAAADI. The CDR3 extends over 15 amino acids. Deletions cut 2 bases from V and 2 bases from J, with 9 bases between. The CDR3 DNA sequence: TGCGCCAGCAGTGAGAGAGCAGGGACTAATGAAAAACTGTTTTTT. It encodes CASSERAGTNEKLFF.

This chain connects TRBV6-5 to TRBJ1-1, with 7 bases aligning to TRBD1. J gave up 4 bases and V 5 bases, and 10 bases lay outside the gene matches. The CDR3 is 15 amino acids. Germline values: CDR1 MNHEY, CDR2 SVGAGI. The CDR3 protein is CASSISRGRITEAFF. The CDR3 DNA reads TGTGCCAGCAGTATCTCCAGGGGGAGAATCACTGAAGCTTTCTTT.